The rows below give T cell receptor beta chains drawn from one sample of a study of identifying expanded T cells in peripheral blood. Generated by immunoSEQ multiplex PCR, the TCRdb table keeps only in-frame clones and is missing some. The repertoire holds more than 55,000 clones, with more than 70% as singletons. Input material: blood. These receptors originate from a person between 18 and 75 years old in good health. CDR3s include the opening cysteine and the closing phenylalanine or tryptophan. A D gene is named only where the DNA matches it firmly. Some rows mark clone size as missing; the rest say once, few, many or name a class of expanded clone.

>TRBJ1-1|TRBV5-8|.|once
TGTGCCAGCAGCTTGGCCGGGACAAACACTGAAGCTTTCTTT
CASSLAGTNTEAFF
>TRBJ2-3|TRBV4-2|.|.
TGTGCCAGCAGCCAAGATGAGGGTACGGCAGATACGCAGTATTTT
CASSQDEGTADTQYF
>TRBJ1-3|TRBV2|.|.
TGTGCCAGCATCGGAAACACCATATATTTT
CASIGNTIYF
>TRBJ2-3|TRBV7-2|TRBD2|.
TGTGCCAGCAGCTTCCTTAGCGGGGGGGCCCCGGGTACGCAGTATTTT
CASSFLSGGAPGTQYF
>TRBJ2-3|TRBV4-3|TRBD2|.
TGCGCCAGCAGCCAGGGACTAGCGGGAGGGACCACAGATACGCAGTATTTT
CASSQGLAGGTTDTQYF
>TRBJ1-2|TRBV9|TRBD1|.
TGTGCCAGCAGCGTAGGGGGGACAGCCAACTATGGCTACACCTTC
CASSVGGTANYGYTF
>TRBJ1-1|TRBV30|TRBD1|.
TGTGCCTGGAGTGCCCCTCAAGGGACAGGGGGCGGAACTGAAGCTTTCTTT
CAWSAPQGTGGGTEAFF
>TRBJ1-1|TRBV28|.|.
TGTGCCAGCAGTTTACGGGGGGATAAGGCTTTCTTT
CASSLRGDKAFF
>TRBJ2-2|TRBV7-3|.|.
TGTGCCAGCAGCTCAGCCGGAAACACCGGGGAGCTGTTTTTT
CASSSAGNTGELFF
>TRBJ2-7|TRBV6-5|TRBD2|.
TGTGCCAGCAGTCTAGCGGGAGGGGCCTACGAGCAGTACTTC
CASSLAGGAYEQYF
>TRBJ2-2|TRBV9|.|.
TGTGCCAGCAGCGTCGACGTCGGGGAGCTGTTTTTT
CASSVDVGELFF
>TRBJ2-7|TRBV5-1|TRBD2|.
TGCGCCAGCAGCTGGGGACTAGCGGGAGACGAGCAGTACTTC
CASSWGLAGDEQYF
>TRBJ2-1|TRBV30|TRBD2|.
TGTGCCTGGAGCCCCACACGCGGACTAGCGGATCAGAATGAGCAGTTCTTC
CAWSPTRGLADQNEQFF
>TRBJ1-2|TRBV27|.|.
TGTGCCAGCAGTCCGACAGGCTATGGCTACACCTTC
CASSPTGYGYTF
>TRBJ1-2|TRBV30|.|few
TGTGCCTGGAGTAGGGGCGTTGGCTACACCTTC
CAWSRGVGYTF
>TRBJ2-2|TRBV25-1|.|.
TGTGCCAGCAGTGCTCCCAGAGGGACCGGGGAGCTGTTTTTT
CASSAPRGTGELFF
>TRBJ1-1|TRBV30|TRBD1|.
TGTGCCTGGAGTGCGACGACAGGGGCTGAAGCTTTCTTT
CAWSATTGAEAFF
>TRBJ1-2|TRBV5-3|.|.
TGTGCCAGAAGCGTCCGACCCAGGGGCTATGGCTACACCTTC
CARSVRPRGYGYTF
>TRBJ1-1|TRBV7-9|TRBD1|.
TGTGCCAGCAGAGGACAGGAGTCTCCGAACACTGAAGCTTTCTTT
CASRGQESPNTEAFF
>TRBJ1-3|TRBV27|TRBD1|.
TGTGCCAGCAGACCACGACAGGGTTACTCTGGAAACACCATATATTTT
CASRPRQGYSGNTIYF
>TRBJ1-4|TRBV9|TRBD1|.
TGTGCCAGCAGCGTTGACAGGGGGCGCGGGACTAATGAAAAACTGTTTTTT
CASSVDRGRGTNEKLFF
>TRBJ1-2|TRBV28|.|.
TGTGCCAGCAGATTTACCCTGGGACCGGCCTATGGCTACACCTTC
CASRFTLGPAYGYTF
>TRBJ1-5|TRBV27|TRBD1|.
TGTGCCAGCAGTTTAAGGGCAGGGGGCTACCAGCCCCAGCATTTT
CASSLRAGGYQPQHF
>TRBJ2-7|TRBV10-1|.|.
TGCGCCAGCAGTGAGTCGCCGGACAGTGTACGTGGGCAGTACTTC
CASSESPDSVRGQYF
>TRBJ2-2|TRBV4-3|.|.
TGCGCCAGCAGCCGAAGGGGAGGCTCAAGCACCGGGGAGCTGTTTTTT
CASSRRGGSSTGELFF
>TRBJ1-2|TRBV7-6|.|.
TGTGCCAGCAGCTCCAGTCCAAAAGATGGCTACACCTTC
CASSSSPKDGYTF
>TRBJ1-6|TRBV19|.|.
TGTGCCAGTAGTATAGATGGAGTCACCTATTCACCCCTCCACTTT
CASSIDGVTYSPLHF
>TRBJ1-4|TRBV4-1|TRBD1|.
TGCGCCAGCAGCCAAGCGGGACAGGGGAGAGAGGAAAAACTGTTTTTT
CASSQAGQGREEKLFF
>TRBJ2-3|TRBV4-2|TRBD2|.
TGTGCCAGCAGCCAAGATGGGGGGACTAGCGGCACAGATACGCAGTATTTT
CASSQDGGTSGTDTQYF
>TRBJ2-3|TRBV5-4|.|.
TGTGCCAGCAGCCCCGAGACGTTAGATACGCAGTATTTT
CASSPETLDTQYF
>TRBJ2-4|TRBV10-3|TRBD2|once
TGTGCCATCAGTGAAAGCGGGGGGGGCAAAAACATTCAGTACTTC
CAISESGGGKNIQYF
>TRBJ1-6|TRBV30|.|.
TGTGCCTGGATGTTCGGACGGTATAATTCACCCCTCCACTTT
CAWMFGRYNSPLHF
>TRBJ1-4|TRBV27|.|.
TGTGCCAGCAGTTTATTGGGGGGCGGGGGCGCTAAACTGTTTTTT
CASSLLGGGGAKLFF
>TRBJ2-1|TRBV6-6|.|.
TGTGCCAGCAGTTACTCCGGGACACGTTACAATGAGCAGTTCTTC
CASSYSGTRYNEQFF
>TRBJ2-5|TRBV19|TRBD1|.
TGTGCCAGTAGCTCTTACGACAGGGAAGAAGAGACCCAGTACTTC
CASSSYDREEETQYF
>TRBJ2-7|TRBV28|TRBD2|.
TGTGCCAGCACTAACACGGGAGGGGCCTACGAGCAGTACTTC
CASTNTGGAYEQYF
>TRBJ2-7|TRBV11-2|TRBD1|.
TGTGCCAGCAGCTTAGGACAGGGGGCTGTGGACGAGCAGTACTTC
CASSLGQGAVDEQYF
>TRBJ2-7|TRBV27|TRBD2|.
TGTGCCAGCAGTCGAGCGGGAGGGCTGGGCGAGCAGTACTTC
CASSRAGGLGEQYF
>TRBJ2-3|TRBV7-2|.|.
TGTGCCAGCAGCTTAGTAGGGGGGCAGGTTGATACGCAGTATTTT
CASSLVGGQVDTQYF
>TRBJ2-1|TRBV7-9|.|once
TGTGCCAGCAGCTACCTAGGGGGGACCAGGTTCTTC
CASSYLGGTRFF
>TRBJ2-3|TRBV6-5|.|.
TGTGCCAGCAGTCAAAGCTATAGCACAGATACGCAGTATTTT
CASSQSYSTDTQYF
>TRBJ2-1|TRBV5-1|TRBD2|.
TGCGCCAGCAGCCTGGGGCCAGCGGGAGGGAATGAGCAGTTCTTC
CASSLGPAGGNEQFF
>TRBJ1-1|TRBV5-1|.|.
TGCGCCAGCAGCTTGGACTGGCAGGAAGCTTTCTTT
CASSLDWQEAFF
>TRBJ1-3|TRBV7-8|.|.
TGTGCCAGCAGCTTATTTGGTCCTGGAAACACCATATATTTT
CASSLFGPGNTIYF
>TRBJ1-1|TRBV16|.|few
TGTGCCAGCAGCCAATCCCGAACGGGGTCGGCCACTGAAGCTTTCTTT
CASSQSRTGSATEAFF
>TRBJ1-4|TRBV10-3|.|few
TGTGCCATCAGCGAATCTGCAACTAATGAAAAACTGTTTTTT
CAISESATNEKLFF
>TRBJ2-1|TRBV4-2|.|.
TGTGCCAGCAGCCTCACTAGCAAGTACCGAGAATACAATGAGCAGTTCTTC
CASSLTSKYREYNEQFF
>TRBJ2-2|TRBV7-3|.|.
TGTGCCAGCAGCTTAGGGGGCCTGTCCACCGGGGAGCTGTTTTTT
CASSLGGLSTGELFF
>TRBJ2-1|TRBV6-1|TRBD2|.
TGTGCCAGCAGTGAAATGGCGGGGGGGCCTAATGAGCAGTTCTTC
CASSEMAGGPNEQFF
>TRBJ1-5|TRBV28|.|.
TGTGCCAGCTTTCTGAATAGCAATCAGCCCCAGCATTTT
CASFLNSNQPQHF
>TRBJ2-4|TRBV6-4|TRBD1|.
TGTGCCAGCAGTGACCCAAACAGGGGACGTCTAGCCAAAAACATTCAGTACTTC
CASSDPNRGRLAKNIQYF
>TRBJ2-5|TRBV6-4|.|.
TGTGCCAGCAGTTCTCCCGGGACACACCAAGAGACCCAGTACTTC
CASSSPGTHQETQYF
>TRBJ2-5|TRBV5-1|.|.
TGCGCCAGCAGCCGGGGCCGCAAGGGGCAAGAGACCCAGTACTTC
CASSRGRKGQETQYF
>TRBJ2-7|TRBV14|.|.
TGTGCCAGCAGCCAAGTTCAGGTGGGGGAGCAGTACTTC
CASSQVQVGEQYF
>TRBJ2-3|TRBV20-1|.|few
TGCAGTGAGAGGGTCGCAGATACGCAGTATTTT
CSERVADTQYF